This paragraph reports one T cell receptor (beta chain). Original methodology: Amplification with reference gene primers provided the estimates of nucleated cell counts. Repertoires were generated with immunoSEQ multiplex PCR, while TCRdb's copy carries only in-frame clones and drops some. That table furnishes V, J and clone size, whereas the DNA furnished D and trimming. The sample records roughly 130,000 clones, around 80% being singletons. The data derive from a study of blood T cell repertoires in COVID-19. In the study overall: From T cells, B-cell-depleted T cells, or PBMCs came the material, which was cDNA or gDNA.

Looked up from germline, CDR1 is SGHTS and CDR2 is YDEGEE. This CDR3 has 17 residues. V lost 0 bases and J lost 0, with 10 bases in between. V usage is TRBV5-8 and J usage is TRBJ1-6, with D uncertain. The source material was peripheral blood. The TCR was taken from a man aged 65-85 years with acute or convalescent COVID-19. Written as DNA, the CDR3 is TGTGCCAGCAGCTTGGCCGCCGGGTACTCCTATAATTCACCCCTCCACTTT. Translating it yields CASSLAAGYSYNSPLHF.